This T cell receptor (beta chain) originates from a study of shared clonotypes between healthy human individuals. V gave up 5 bases and J gave up 0 bases, with 14 bases separating them. The CDR3 totals 16 residues. Germline V gene sequence: CDR1 SEHNR, CDR2 FQNEAQ (reference sequence). Genomic DNA came from tens of millions of PBMCs in unsorted samples. This clone was counted at least ten times. The same CDR3 arises from other DNA sequences in this sample as well. Replicate PCRs were loaded with 250 to 350 ng DNA from unsorted PBMC, around 30,000 T cell genomes. Original handling: In the immunoSEQ data, sequences were junction-only and lacked quality scores, so filtering differed. Produced via immunoSEQ multiplex PCR; TCRdb's table is partial and in-frame only. V, J and clone size are those of that table, while D and trimming were read from the DNA. Of some 450,000 clones listed, more than 70% are singletons.

The J gene is TRBJ1-3, the V gene TRBV7-9; TRBD1 is a possible D gene (6 bases). This clonotype was obtained from a middle-aged woman in good health. Some clones in this sample may be carry-over from other donors' samples. Sequences were obtained from PBMCs. CDR3 region: CASSLDRMSSGNTIYF. CDR3 nucleotides: TGTGCCAGCAGCCTAGACAGGATGAGCTCTGGAAACACCATATATTTT.